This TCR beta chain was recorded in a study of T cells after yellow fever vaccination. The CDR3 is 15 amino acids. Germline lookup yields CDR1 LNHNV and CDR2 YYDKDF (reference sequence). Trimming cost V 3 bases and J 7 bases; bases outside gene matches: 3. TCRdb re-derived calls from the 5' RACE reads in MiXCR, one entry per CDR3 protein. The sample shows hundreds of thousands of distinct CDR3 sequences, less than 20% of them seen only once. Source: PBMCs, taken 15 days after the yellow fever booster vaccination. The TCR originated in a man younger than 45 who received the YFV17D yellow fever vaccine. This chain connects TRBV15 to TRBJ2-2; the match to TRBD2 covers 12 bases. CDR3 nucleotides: TGTGCCACCAGCAGCCTAGCGGGAGGGTACGGGGAGCTGTTTTTT. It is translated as CATSSLAGGYGELFF.